The rows below give T cell receptor beta chains drawn from one sample of a study. TCRdb analysed the RT-PCR reads with MiXCR anew, one entry per CDR3 protein. The profile shows around 1,300 distinct CDR3 sequences, 30% to 40% of them singletons. The sequenced sample was memory CD4+ T cells from salivary gland. The receptors shown here come from a female donor with primary Sjogren's syndrome. The CDR3 runs from the conserved cysteine through the conserved F or W. D genes are given only for firm matches. Where a row states a size, it is once, few, many or the class of an expanded clone; other rows omit it.

>TRBV5-1|medium-sized|TRBJ2-7|.
TGCGCCAGCAGCCCTTTAGGGGGAACCTACGAGCAGTACTTC
CASSPLGGTYEQYF
>TRBV5-5|.|TRBJ2-3|TRBD2
TGTGCCAGCAGCTTGAAAGGAGGACTAGCGGTTTACATGGATACGCAGTATTTT
CASSLKGGLAVYMDTQYF
>TRBV9|medium-sized|TRBJ2-3|TRBD2
TGTGCCAGCAGCGTAGAAGCGGGGAGGGCAGATACGCAGTATTTT
CASSVEAGRADTQYF
>TRBV12-3/TRBV12-4|.|TRBJ1-1|TRBD1
TGTGCCAGCAGTTCCGCAGGGGGCGGGAGAGCTTTCTTT
CASSSAGGGRAFF
>TRBV7-8|medium-sized|TRBJ1-2|.
TGTGCCAGCATGGACACTCATAACTATGGCTACACCTTC
CASMDTHNYGYTF
>TRBV30|large|TRBJ1-2|.
TGTGCCTGGAGCCATCCTCCAGAATTTTTTAACTATGGCTACACCTTC
CAWSHPPEFFNYGYTF
>TRBV5-1|.|TRBJ1-1|.
TGCGCCAGCAGCTTGCATGATTTCAACACTGAAGCTTTCTTT
CASSLHDFNTEAFF
>TRBV20-1|medium-sized|TRBJ2-3|TRBD2
TGCAGTGCTATGACTAGCGGGGGTTTCACAGATACGCAGTATTTT
CSAMTSGGFTDTQYF
>TRBV20-1|.|TRBJ1-1|TRBD1
TGCAGTGCTAGAGGTCCAGGGGGTCGGGCAGCTTTCTTT
CSARGPGGRAAFF
>TRBV2|many|TRBJ2-1|TRBD2
TGTGCCAGCAGGGCGGGGGAGTCCTACAATGAGCAGTTCTTC
CASRAGESYNEQFF
>TRBV5-1|medium-sized|TRBJ2-2|.
TGCGCCAGCAGCCTTAACAGCAACACCGGGGAGCTGTTTTTT
CASSLNSNTGELFF
>TRBV5-1|once|TRBJ2-3|.
TGCGCCAGCAGCCCGGAGCGGAACACAGATACGCAGTATTTT
CASSPERNTDTQYF
>TRBV12-3/TRBV12-4|medium-sized|TRBJ1-3|.
TGTGCCAGCAGTCTGGGGGGGCCTACTGGAAACACCATATATTTT
CASSLGGPTGNTIYF
>TRBV6-2/TRBV6-3|.|TRBJ1-2|.
TGTGCCAGCTACCAGTCTGAACGCTATGGCTACACCTTC
CASYQSERYGYTF
>TRBV5-1|.|TRBJ2-3|.
TGCGCCAGCAGCACAGATACGCAGTATTTT
CASSTDTQYF
>TRBV27|large|TRBJ2-7|TRBD2
TGTGCCAGCAGTCTCGCGGGGGGAAATACCTACGAGCAGTACTTC
CASSLAGGNTYEQYF
>TRBV5-1|.|TRBJ2-1|.
TGCGCCAGCAGTCTTACTACAGGAGATCCCTACAATGAGCAGTTCTTC
CASSLTTGDPYNEQFF
>TRBV6-2/TRBV6-3|many|TRBJ2-2|.
TGTGCCAGCAGTTACAGAGGGGCGCGGGACACCGGGGAGCTGTTTTTT
CASSYRGARDTGELFF
>TRBV12-3/TRBV12-4|.|TRBJ2-1|.
TGTGCCAGCAGTTACCGGGGCGGGGTCTCCTACAATGAGCAGTTCTTC
CASSYRGGVSYNEQFF
>TRBV29-1|large|TRBJ1-5|.
TGCAGCGTTGAAGGGTCCGGGGTTGGTCAGCCCCAGCATTTT
CSVEGSGVGQPQHF
>TRBV5-6|.|TRBJ2-5|.
TGTGCCAGCAGCTTTTTGGTCGGAGGCCTGGGGGAGACCCAGTACTTC
CASSFLVGGLGETQYF